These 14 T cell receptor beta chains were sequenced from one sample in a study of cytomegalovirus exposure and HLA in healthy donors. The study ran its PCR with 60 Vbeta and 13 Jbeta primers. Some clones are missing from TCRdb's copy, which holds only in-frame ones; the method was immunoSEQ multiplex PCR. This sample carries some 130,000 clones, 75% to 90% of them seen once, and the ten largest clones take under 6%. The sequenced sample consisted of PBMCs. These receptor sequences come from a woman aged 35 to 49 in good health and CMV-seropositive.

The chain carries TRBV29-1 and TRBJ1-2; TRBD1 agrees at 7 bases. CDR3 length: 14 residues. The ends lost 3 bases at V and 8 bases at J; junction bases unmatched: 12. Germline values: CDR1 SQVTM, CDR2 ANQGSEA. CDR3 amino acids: CSVEPPGGFFGYTF. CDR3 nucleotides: TGCAGCGTTGAGCCCCCAGGGGGGTTCTTCGGCTACACCTTC. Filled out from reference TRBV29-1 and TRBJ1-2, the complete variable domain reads SAVISQKPSRDICQRGTSLTIQCQVDSQVTMMFWYRQQPGQSLTLIATANQGSEATYESGFVIDKFPISRPNLTFSTLTVSNMSPEDSSIYLCSVEPPGGFFGYTFGSGTRLTVV.

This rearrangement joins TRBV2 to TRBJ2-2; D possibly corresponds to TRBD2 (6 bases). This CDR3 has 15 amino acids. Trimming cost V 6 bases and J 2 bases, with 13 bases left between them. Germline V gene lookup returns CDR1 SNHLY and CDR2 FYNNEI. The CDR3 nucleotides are TGTGCCAGCAGGATTCTAGCGTCCAACACCGGGGAGCTGTTTTTT. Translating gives CASRILASNTGELFF.

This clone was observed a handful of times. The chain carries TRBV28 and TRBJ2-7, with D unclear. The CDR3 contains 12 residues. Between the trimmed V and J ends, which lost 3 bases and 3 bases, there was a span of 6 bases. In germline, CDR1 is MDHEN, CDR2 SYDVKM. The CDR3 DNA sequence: TGTGCCAGCAGTTTTCAGAACTACGAGCAGTACTTC. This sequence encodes CASSFQNYEQYF.

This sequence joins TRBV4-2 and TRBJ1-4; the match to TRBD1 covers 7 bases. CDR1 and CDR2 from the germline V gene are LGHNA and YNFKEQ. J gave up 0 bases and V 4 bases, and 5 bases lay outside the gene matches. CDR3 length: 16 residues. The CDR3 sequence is CASSPRTGPTNEKLFF. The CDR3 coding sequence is TGTGCCAGCAGCCCTCGGACAGGACCAACTAATGAAAAACTGTTTTTT.

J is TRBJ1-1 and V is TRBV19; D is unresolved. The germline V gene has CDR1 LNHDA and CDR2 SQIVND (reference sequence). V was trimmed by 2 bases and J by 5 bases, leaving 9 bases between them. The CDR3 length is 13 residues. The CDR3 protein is CASSIMVRTEAFF. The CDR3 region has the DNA TGTGCCAGTAGTATAATGGTGAGGACTGAAGCTTTCTTT.

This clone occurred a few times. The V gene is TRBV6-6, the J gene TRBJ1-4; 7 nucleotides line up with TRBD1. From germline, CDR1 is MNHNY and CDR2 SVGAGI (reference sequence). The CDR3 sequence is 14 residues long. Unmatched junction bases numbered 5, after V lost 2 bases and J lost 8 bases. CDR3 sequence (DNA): TGTGCCAGCAGTTACGGACAGGACTCGGAAAAACTGTTTTTT. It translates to CASSYGQDSEKLFF.

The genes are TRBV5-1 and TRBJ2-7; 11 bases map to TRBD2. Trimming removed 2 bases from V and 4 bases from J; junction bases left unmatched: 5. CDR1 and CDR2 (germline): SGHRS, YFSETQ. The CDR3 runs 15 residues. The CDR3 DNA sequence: TGCGCCAGCAGCTTTCCTACTAGCGGGAGTTACGAGCAGTACTTC. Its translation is CASSFPTSGSYEQYF.

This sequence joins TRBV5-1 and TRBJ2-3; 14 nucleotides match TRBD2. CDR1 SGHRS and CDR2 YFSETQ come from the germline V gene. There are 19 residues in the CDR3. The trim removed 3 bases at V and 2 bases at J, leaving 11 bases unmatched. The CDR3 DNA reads TGCGCCAGCAGCTCGATGACTGGGGGACTAGCGGGGGCCACAGATACGCAGTATTTT. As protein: CASSSMTGGLAGATDTQYF.

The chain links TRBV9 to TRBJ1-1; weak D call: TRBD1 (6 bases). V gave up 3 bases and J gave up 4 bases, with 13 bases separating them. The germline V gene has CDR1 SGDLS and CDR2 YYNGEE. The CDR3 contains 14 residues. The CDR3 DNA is TGTGCCAGCAGCGCACCACACAGGGCCACTGAAGCTTTCTTT. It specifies CASSAPHRATEAFF.

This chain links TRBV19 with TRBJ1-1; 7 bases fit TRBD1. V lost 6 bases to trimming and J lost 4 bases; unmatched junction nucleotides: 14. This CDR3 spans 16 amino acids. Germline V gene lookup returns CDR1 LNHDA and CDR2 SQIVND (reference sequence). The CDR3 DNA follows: TGTGCCAGTAGAAATACTGGGACAGCGCTGGGCACTGAAGCTTTCTTT. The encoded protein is CASRNTGTALGTEAFF.

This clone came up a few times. The CDR3 is CASPVPPRQSNHSFYEQYF. The CDR3 DNA sequence: TGTGCCAGTCCAGTACCCCCGCGACAGTCGAACCATTCTTTCTACGAGCAGTACTTC. This chain joins TRBV27 and TRBJ2-7; a possible D gene is TRBD1 (5 bases). Trimming left V 9 bases short and J 3 bases short, with 33 bases between. Germline CDR1 and CDR2: MNHEY and SMNVEV (reference sequence). The length of the CDR3 is 19 residues.

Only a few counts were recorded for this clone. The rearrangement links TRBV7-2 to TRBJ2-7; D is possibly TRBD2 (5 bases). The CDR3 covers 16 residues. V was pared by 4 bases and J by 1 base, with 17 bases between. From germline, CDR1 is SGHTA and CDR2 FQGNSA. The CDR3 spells CASSWGSGSRSYEQYF. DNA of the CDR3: TGTGCCAGCAGCTGGGGTTCGGGAAGCCGGTCCTACGAGCAGTACTTC.

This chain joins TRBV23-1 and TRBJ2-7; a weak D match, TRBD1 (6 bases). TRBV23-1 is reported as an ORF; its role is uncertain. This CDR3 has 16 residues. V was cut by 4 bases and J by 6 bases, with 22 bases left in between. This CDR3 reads CASSRHTGCQLGEQYF. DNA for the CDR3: TGCGCCAGCAGTCGACATACAGGGTGTCAGTTGGGCGAGCAGTACTTC.

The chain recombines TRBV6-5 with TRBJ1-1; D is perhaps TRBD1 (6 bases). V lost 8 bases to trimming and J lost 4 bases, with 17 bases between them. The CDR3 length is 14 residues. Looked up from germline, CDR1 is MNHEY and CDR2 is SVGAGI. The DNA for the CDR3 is TGTGCCAGCCACAGCGAGGGGGTACGCACTGAAGCTTTCTTT. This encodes CASHSEGVRTEAFF.